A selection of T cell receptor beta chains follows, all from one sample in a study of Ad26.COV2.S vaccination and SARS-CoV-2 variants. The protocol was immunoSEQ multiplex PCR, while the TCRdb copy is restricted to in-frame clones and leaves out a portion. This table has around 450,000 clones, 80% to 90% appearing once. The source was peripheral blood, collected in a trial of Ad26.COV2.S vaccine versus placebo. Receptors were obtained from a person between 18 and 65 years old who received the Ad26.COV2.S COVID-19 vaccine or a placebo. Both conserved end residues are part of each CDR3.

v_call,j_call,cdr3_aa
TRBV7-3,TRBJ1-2,CASSLTPGLGGYTF
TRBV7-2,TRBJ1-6,CASSLAPTGLSPLHF
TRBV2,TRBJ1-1,CASSTDRGTTEAFF
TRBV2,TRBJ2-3,CASRDLASTDTQYF
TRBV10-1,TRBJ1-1,CASRLRTLHPPNTEAFF
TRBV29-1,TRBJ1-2,CSVDSQYGYTF
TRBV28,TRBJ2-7,CASSSIAGGYNEQYF
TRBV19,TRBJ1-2,CASTRGGSSLYGYTF
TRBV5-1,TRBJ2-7,CASSLDSRGLRHYEQYF
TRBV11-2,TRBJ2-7,CASSPEWDRADIFSEQYF
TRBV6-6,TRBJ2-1,CASREREFGNNEQFF
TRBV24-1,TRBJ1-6,CATSDSVPNSPLHF
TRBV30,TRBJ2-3,CAWTQLWEDTQYF
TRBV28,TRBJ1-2,CASSLGQSTTTF
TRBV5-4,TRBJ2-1,CASSLWVRGTCNDEQFF
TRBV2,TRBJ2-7,CASSVGLAGGAYEQYF
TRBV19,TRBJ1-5,CASRIGGSNQPQHF
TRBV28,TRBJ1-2,CASSPFGSGGYTF
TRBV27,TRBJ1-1,CASRLHKAADTEAFF
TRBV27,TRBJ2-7,CASKDPLAASYEQYF
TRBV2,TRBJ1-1,CASRGERGTEAFF
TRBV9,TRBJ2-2,CASSSSGLPVAGELFF
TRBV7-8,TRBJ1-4,CASSLDREKLFF
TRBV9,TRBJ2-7,CASSVAGVSSHEQYF
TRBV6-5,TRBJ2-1,CASRTVQGLNEQFF
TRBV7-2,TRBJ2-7,CASSLVFSPEQYF
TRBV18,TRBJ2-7,CASSPPHARMEQYF
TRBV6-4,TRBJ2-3,CASSEYAWGDTQYF
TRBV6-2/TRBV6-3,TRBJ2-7,CASSYSSTYEQYF
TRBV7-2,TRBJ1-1,CASSFRDRGKAFF
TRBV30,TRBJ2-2,CASPGQGNGELFF
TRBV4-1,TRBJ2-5,CASSQDDWETQYF
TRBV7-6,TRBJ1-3,CASSTGGGYSGNTIYF
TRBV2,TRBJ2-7,CASNRGWGEQYF
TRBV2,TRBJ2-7,CASSPSHEQYF
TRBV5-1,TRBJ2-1,CASSLVGDRPYNEQFF
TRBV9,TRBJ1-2,CASSVVPGGRNGYTF
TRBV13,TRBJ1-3,CASSKGGSGNTIYF
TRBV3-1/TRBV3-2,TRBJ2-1,CASSQVTGAINNEQFF
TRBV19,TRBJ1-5,CASKGGGGWSNQPQHF
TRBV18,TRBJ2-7,CASSTRTSGSTYEQYF
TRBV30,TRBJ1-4,CAWSEAVTNEKLFF
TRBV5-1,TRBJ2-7,CASSSARTGDQREQYF
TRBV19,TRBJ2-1,CASSIGGGPAYNEQFF
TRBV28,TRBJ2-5,CASRAPVTEQETQYF
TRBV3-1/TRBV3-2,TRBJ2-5,CASSQDFAGETQYF
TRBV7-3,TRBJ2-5,CASSLLGLETQYF
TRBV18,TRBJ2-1,CASSRPNEQFF
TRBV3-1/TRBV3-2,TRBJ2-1,CASSQVGREGEQFF